Below, one TCR beta chain is given with its context. The source of the sample is a study of CD8 T cells in Susac syndrome. Germline loops: CDR1 MNHEY, CDR2 SMNVEV (reference sequence). V lost 3 bases and J 1 base, leaving 10 bases between the germline ends. CDR3 length: 14 residues. RNA in amounts of about 0.45 to 1 ug was reverse transcribed with random hexamers. TCRdb ran MiXCR on the immunoSEQ multiplex PCR reads and lists one entry per CDR3 protein. Among about 180,000 distinct CDR3 sequences listed, approximately 96% were seen once. The sequence derives from a human donor with multiple sclerosis. The chain joins TRBV27 to TRBJ2-7, with D unresolved. The sample taken for sequencing was CD8+ T cells from PBMCs. As DNA, the CDR3 is TGTGCCAGCAGTTTTGGCAGGAATTCCTACGAGCAGTACTTC. Translating gives CASSFGRNSYEQYF.